These 23 T cell receptor beta chains came from one sample sequenced in a study of T cell responses to AZD1222 COVID-19 vaccine. Libraries were prepared by immunoSEQ multiplex PCR; TCRdb keeps only in-frame clonotypes and omits some of them. The table has about 120,000 clones, 88% seen once. This material consisted of peripheral blood, taken on day 0 of AZD1222 vaccination. The receptors come from an adult in good health.

The CDR3 is CATSDSRLGEKLFF. The CDR3 DNA reads as TGTGCCACCAGTGATAGTCGGCTAGGTGAAAAACTGTTTTTT. The chain links TRBV24-1 to TRBJ1-4; D gene uncertain. V was trimmed by 3 bases and J by 7 bases, leaving 11 bases between them. CDR1 and CDR2 (germline): KGHDR, SFDVKD. The CDR3 is made up of 14 amino acids.

This chain connects TRBV6-5 to TRBJ2-3, with a tentative D call TRBD1 (6 bases). The CDR3 is made up of 15 amino acids. V was clipped by 5 bases and J by 2 bases, with 14 bases between them. Germline V gene data show CDR1 as MNHEY and CDR2 as SVGAGI. The CDR3 region is CASSIRTAATDTQYF. CDR3 coding DNA: TGTGCCAGCAGTATAAGGACAGCCGCCACAGATACGCAGTATTTT.

DNA for the CDR3: TGTGCCAGCACCGCCGGACAGGCCGTCTATGGCTACACCTTC. Amino acids: CASTAGQAVYGYTF. The rearrangement joins TRBV5-4 to TRBJ1-2; 7 nucleotides agree with TRBD1. The CDR3 length is 14 residues. Trimming cost V 6 bases and J 4 bases; bases outside gene matches: 9. CDR1 is SGHNT and CDR2 is YYREEE in the germline V gene (reference sequence).

This clone was recorded once. The chain employs TRBV6-1 and TRBJ1-2; D may be TRBD1 (5 bases). V was clipped by 2 bases and J by 5 bases, with 6 bases between them. This CDR3 spans 12 amino acids. Germline lookup yields CDR1 MNHNS and CDR2 SASEGT. CDR3 coding DNA: TGTGCCAGCAGTGAACAGGGTTATGGCTACACCTTC. Translation gives CASSEQGYGYTF.

The rearrangement joins TRBV18 to TRBJ1-1; D is ambiguous. The length of the CDR3 is 14 residues. V lost 2 bases, J lost 5 bases, and 12 bases lay in between. Germline V gives CDR1 KGHSH, CDR2 LQKENI. This CDR3 reads CASSPMFGLTEAFF. In DNA, the CDR3 is TGTGCCAGCTCACCAATGTTTGGATTAACTGAAGCTTTCTTT. The whole variable domain, remainder taken from reference TRBV18 and TRBJ1-1, is NAGVMQNPRHLVRRRGQEARLRCSPMKGHSHVYWYRQLPEEGLKFMVYLQKENIIDESGMPKERFSAEFPKEGPSILRIQQVVRGDSAAYFCASSPMFGLTEAFFGQGTRLTVV.

This sequence joins TRBV18 and TRBJ1-1; TRBD1 is a possible D gene (5 bases). With 5 bases removed from V and 1 base from J, the gap between germline ends came to 14 bases. The length of the CDR3 is 15 residues. Germline CDR1 is KGHSH and CDR2 is LQKENI. The CDR3: CASSVGVLGNTEAFF. The CDR3 DNA follows: TGTGCCAGCTCAGTAGGGGTCCTGGGGAACACTGAAGCTTTCTTT.

In DNA form, the CDR3 reads TGTGCCAGCAGTCCCCGGGACGTAAACAATGAGCAGTTCTTC. As protein: CASSPRDVNNEQFF. This chain uses TRBV6-5 with TRBJ2-1, with D possibly called TRBD1 or TRBD2 (5 bases each). From germline, CDR1 is MNHEY and CDR2 SVGAGI. Between the trimmed V and J ends, which lost 5 bases and 5 bases, there was a span of 13 bases. The CDR3 loop spans 14 amino acids.

The rearrangement uses TRBV2 and TRBJ2-1; D is ambiguous. Trimming left V 3 bases short and J 8 bases short, with 8 bases between. Germline CDR1 is SNHLY and CDR2 is FYNNEI. This CDR3 is built from 12 residues. The CDR3 sequence is CASSDLAYEQFF. The CDR3 nucleotides read TGTGCCAGCAGTGATTTGGCGTATGAGCAGTTCTTC.

This clone showed up just a few times. The chain links TRBV6-6 to TRBJ1-1; TRBD1 aligns across 10 bases. J was trimmed by 4 bases and V by 6 bases; bases with no gene match: 2. The CDR3 runs 13 residues. Germline-derived CDR1 and CDR2 are MNHNY and SVGAGI (reference sequence). Here the CDR3 reads CASSGTGVTEAFF. DNA for the CDR3: TGTGCCAGCAGCGGGACAGGGGTCACTGAAGCTTTCTTT.

The chain joins TRBV5-1 to TRBJ1-6, with 7 bases aligning to TRBD1. Germline CDR1 SGHRS, CDR2 YFSETQ. The CDR3 runs to 15 residues. The trim removed 0 bases at V and 9 bases at J, leaving 6 bases unmatched. This CDR3 is CASSLDAGGGSPLHF. The CDR3 DNA reads TGCGCCAGCAGCTTGGATGCAGGGGGGGGTTCACCCCTCCACTTT.

V usage is TRBV2 and J usage is TRBJ2-5, with 7 bases aligning to TRBD2. The V gene end was trimmed by 7 bases and the J gene end by 1 base; junction bases not matched to a gene: 3. Germline V gene lookup returns CDR1 SNHLY and CDR2 FYNNEI. The length of the CDR3 is 13 residues. The DNA for the CDR3 is TGTGCCAGCACGGGACTATTCCAAGAGACCCAGTACTTC. This translates into CASTGLFQETQYF.

The V and J genes are TRBV28 and TRBJ1-2; D is undetermined. CDR1 is MDHEN and CDR2 is SYDVKM in the germline V gene. The CDR3 length is 14 residues. V was trimmed by 7 bases and J by 3 bases, leaving 15 bases between them. CDR3: CASTRPQSDYGYTF. CDR3 sequence (DNA): TGTGCCAGCACTCGGCCCCAAAGCGACTATGGCTACACCTTC.

The chain joins TRBV19 to TRBJ2-1; 8 nucleotides line up with TRBD1. The trim removed 1 base at V and 7 bases at J, leaving 9 bases unmatched. Germline CDR1 reads LNHDA; CDR2 reads SQIVND (reference sequence). The CDR3 is 16 amino acids. The CDR3 nucleotides are TGTGCCAGTAGTATAGGCGGGGCAGGGGGCAAGAATGAGCAGTTCTTC. Its translation: CASSIGGAGGKNEQFF.

The table lists this clone with a count of one. Written as DNA, the CDR3 is TGTGCCAGCAGCCTAGGGGGACACGTGAACACCGGGGAGCTGTTTTTT. Its translation: CASSLGGHVNTGELFF. The chain is built from TRBV7-3 and TRBJ2-2; TRBD1 might be the D (6 bases). The CDR3 runs 16 residues. V lost 5 bases to trimming and J lost 1 base, with 14 bases between them. Germline values: CDR1 SGHTA, CDR2 FQGTGA.

V is TRBV6-5 and J is TRBJ1-2; TRBD1 aligns across 11 bases. The J segment lost 7 bases and the V segment lost 8 bases, leaving 3 bases of the junction unmatched. CDR1 is MNHEY, CDR2 SVGAGI, per germline. The CDR3 is made up of 12 amino acids. CDR3 coding DNA: TGTGCCAGCGGACAGGGGGCTCCTGGCTACACCTTC. Translation: CASGQGAPGYTF.

The rearrangement joins TRBV25-1 to TRBJ1-2; the D is unclear. This CDR3 is built from 13 residues. Germline V gene data show CDR1 as MGHDK and CDR2 as SYGVNS. The V gene lost 6 bases and the J gene lost 3 bases, with 11 bases spanning the gap. CDR3 sequence reads: CASRINSDYGYTF. CDR3 nucleotides: TGTGCCAGCAGGATTAACTCTGACTATGGCTACACCTTC.

V usage is TRBV5-1 and J usage is TRBJ1-1, with D maybe TRBD1 (6 bases). V was cut by 6 bases and J by 4 bases, with 16 bases left in between. Germline-derived CDR1 and CDR2 are SGHRS and YFSETQ. This CDR3 has 14 amino acids. CDR3: CASTPTGGSTEAFF. CDR3 in DNA: TGCGCCAGCACCCCCACGGGGGGCTCCACTGAAGCTTTCTTT.

V gene TRBV2 combines with J gene TRBJ1-5, with D unclear. The V end lost 6 bases, the J end lost 2 bases, and 14 bases lay between the germline ends. The CDR3 loop spans 15 amino acids. Germline V CDR1 and CDR2: SNHLY, FYNNEI. Here the CDR3 DNA reads TGTGCCAGCAGCTCGGACTTAAGAGGCAATCAGCCCCAGCATTTT. It specifies CASSSDLRGNQPQHF.

V and J are TRBV4-2 and TRBJ2-7; D remains unclear. The germline V gene has CDR1 LGHNA and CDR2 YNFKEQ. V lost 0 bases and J lost 3, with 9 bases in between. The CDR3 has 14 residues. The CDR3 DNA sequence: TGTGCCAGCAGCCAAGATAGGATAGACTACGAGCAGTACTTC. This sequence encodes CASSQDRIDYEQYF.

The chain has TRBV27 and TRBJ2-3; no reliable D call. V shed 5 bases and J shed 2 bases, with 17 bases lying between them. The CDR3 runs 16 residues. Germline V gene data show CDR1 as MNHEY and CDR2 as SMNVEV (reference sequence). Here the CDR3 reads CASSTQPHWYTDTQYF. DNA of the CDR3: TGTGCCAGCAGTACCCAGCCCCATTGGTACACAGATACGCAGTATTTT.

The CDR3: CASSQDRGGTLSYNEQFF. The CDR3 bases are TGTGCCAGCAGCCAAGATCGGGGGGGAACCCTTTCTTACAATGAGCAGTTCTTC. The rearrangement uses TRBV3-1 (or the pseudogene TRBV3-2) and TRBJ2-1, with 8 positions matching TRBD2. Germline V gene lookup returns CDR1 LGHDT and CDR2 YNNKEL (reference sequence). The junction had 11 bases not matched to a gene; V was cut back by 0 bases and J by 4 bases. The CDR3 is 18 amino acids.

V is TRBV10-3 and J is TRBJ2-1, with TRBD1 as a possible D gene (7 bases). Per germline, CDR1 ENHRY and CDR2 SYGVKD. The germline V and J ends were trimmed by 3 bases and 4 bases, with 19 bases remaining between them. CDR3 length: 17 amino acids. In DNA, the CDR3 is TGTGCCATCAGTGATTACCGCGGGACAGAGTTGTACAATGAGCAGTTCTTC. Encoded protein: CAISDYRGTELYNEQFF.

The rearrangement joins TRBV6-5 to TRBJ1-3; D is perhaps TRBD1 (6 bases). The CDR3 totals 16 residues. The V and J ends lost 0 bases and 1 base respectively, with 10 bases between them. Germline lookup yields CDR1 MNHEY and CDR2 SVGAGI. For the CDR3, the DNA is TGTGCCAGCAGTTACTCAGCAACAGGGTCTGGAAACACCATATATTTT. Its protein product is CASSYSATGSGNTIYF.